The 18 T cell receptor beta chains below all came from one sample that was sequenced in a study of OX40 agonist ivuxolimab in advanced cancers. Sequencing used immunoSEQ multiplex PCR; TCRdb keeps in-frame clones, though not all of them. This table has about 33,000 clones, 80% to 85% appearing once. This specimen was CD4+ or CD8+ T cells sorted from blood, taken in a trial of the OX40 agonist ivuxolimab. These receptors originate from an adult with an advanced solid tumor such as melanoma, head and neck, liver or kidney cancer.

CDR3 DNA: TGTGCCAGCAGTTCTGCTATGAACACTGAAGCTTTCTTT. The encoded protein is CASSSAMNTEAFF. The V and J genes are TRBV7-9 and TRBJ1-1; D is unclear. V gave up 6 bases and J gave up 0 bases, with 8 bases separating them. The CDR3 totals 13 residues. From germline, CDR1 is SEHNR and CDR2 FQNEAQ (reference sequence). Full variable domain (missing parts from reference TRBV7-9 and TRBJ1-1): DTGVSQNPRHKITKRGQNVTFRCDPISEHNRLYWYRQTLGQGPEFLTYFQNEAQLEKSRLLSDRFSAERPKGSFSTLEIQRTEQGDSAMYLCASSSAMNTEAFFGQGTRLTVV.

The chain recombines TRBV21-1 with TRBJ2-7; TRBD1 is the table's D call and was not checked against the DNA. TRBV21-1 is a pseudogene segment. The CDR3 has 14 residues. The CDR3 here is CASSRGPICYEQYF. In DNA form, the CDR3 reads TGTGCCAGCAGCAGGGGGCCGATCTGTTACGAGCAGTACTTC.

J is TRBJ1-4 and V is TRBV18; D remains unclear. Trimming removed 3 bases from V and 2 bases from J, with 10 bases in between. The CDR3 is 15 amino acids. Germline loops: CDR1 KGHSH, CDR2 LQKENI. The CDR3 loop reads CASSPDYSTNEKLFF. CDR3 bases: TGTGCCAGCTCACCTGATTACAGCACTAATGAAAAACTGTTTTTT.

This clone has only a few counts. CDR3 protein: CASSQGNRRGYGYTF. CDR3 nucleotides: TGCGCCAGCAGCCAAGGTAACAGGCGAGGGTATGGCTACACCTTC. The genes are TRBV4-1 and TRBJ1-2; tentatively, D is TRBD1 (5 bases). Between the trimmed V and J ends, which lost 1 base and 5 bases, there was a span of 14 bases. This CDR3 spans 15 amino acids. Germline CDR1 and CDR2: MGHRA and YSYEKL.

The CDR3 sequence is CAWSGALGGTYQFF. The CDR3 nucleotides read TGTGCCTGGAGTGGGGCCCTCGGCGGAACTTACCAGTTCTTC. This chain connects TRBV30 to TRBJ2-1, with no clear D. CDR1 and CDR2 from the germline V gene are GTSNPN and SVGIG (reference sequence). V was trimmed by 1 base and J by 13 bases, leaving 20 bases between them. The CDR3 has 14 amino acids.

CDR3 in DNA: TGTGCCAGCAGTTCAACCCGGACAGGAGGCTACGAGCAGTACTTC. Translating gives CASSSTRTGGYEQYF. V usage is TRBV27 and J usage is TRBJ2-7, with 7 bases identical to TRBD1. Germline assignment: CDR1 MNHEY and CDR2 SMNVEV (reference sequence). The CDR3 loop spans 15 amino acids. Trimming removed 4 bases from V and 3 bases from J; junction bases left unmatched: 9.

V and J are TRBV19 and TRBJ2-3; possibly TRBD1 for D (5 bases). Germline V lookup: CDR1 LNHDA, CDR2 SQIVND (reference sequence). This CDR3 has 16 residues. The V end was cut by 4 bases, the J end by 3 bases, with 17 bases between. The CDR3: CASSTRQGGGTDTQYF. The CDR3 DNA is TGTGCCAGTAGTACACGGCAGGGTGGTGGGACAGATACGCAGTATTTT.

The DNA of the CDR3 is TGCGCCAGCGGCGGCGGGAGGGCCGGGGAGCTGTTTTTT. Amino acids: CASGGGRAGELFF. V and J are TRBV10-1 and TRBJ2-2; 9 nucleotides line up with TRBD2. This CDR3 is 13 amino acids long. Germline V gives CDR1 WNHNN, CDR2 SYGVQD (reference sequence). V lost 8 bases to trimming and J lost 6 bases; unmatched junction nucleotides: 4.

The chain employs TRBV21-1 and TRBJ1-2. TRBV21-1 is termed a pseudogene. CDR3 length: 14 residues. CDR3 amino acids: CASSKGTGRNGYTF. The CDR3 bases are TGTGCCAGCAGCAAAGGTACAGGGAGGAACGGCTACACCTTC.

V gene TRBV7-9 combines with J gene TRBJ2-5, with 7 positions matching TRBD2. The CDR3 spans 15 residues. V was pared by 0 bases and J by 5 bases, with 6 bases of the junction left unmatched. Germline V gene lookup returns CDR1 SEHNR and CDR2 FQNEAQ (reference sequence). CDR3 sequence (DNA): TGTGCCAGCAGCTTAGCGTGGCTGCGGGGGGAGACCCAGTACTTC. Amino acid sequence: CASSLAWLRGETQYF.

The rearrangement joins TRBV11-2 to TRBJ1-1; TRBD1 might be the D (5 bases). V was shortened by 1 base and J by 4 bases, with 10 bases between the two germline ends. Germline-derived CDR1 and CDR2 are SGHAT and FQNNGV. This CDR3 has 14 residues. The DNA for the CDR3 is TGTGCCAGCAGCTTAGGGGGCGCGGCCACTGAAGCTTTCTTT. Translation gives CASSLGGAATEAFF.

V is TRBV29-1 and J is TRBJ2-3, with D possibly called TRBD1 or TRBD2 (5 bases each). This CDR3 has 15 amino acids. Trimming took 6 bases from V and 0 from J, leaving 16 bases between them. CDR1 is SQVTM, CDR2 ANQGSEA, per germline. This chain's CDR3 is CSVGDVLLSTDTQYF. CDR3 in DNA: TGCAGCGTGGGGGACGTTCTTTTGAGCACAGATACGCAGTATTTT.

The genes are TRBV6-5 and TRBJ2-2; D may be TRBD1 (6 bases). This CDR3 region has 13 residues. From germline, CDR1 is MNHEY and CDR2 SVGAGI. The V gene lost 6 bases and the J gene lost 5 bases, with 10 bases spanning the gap. The CDR3 reads CASRLQGTGELFF. CDR3 bases: TGTGCCAGCAGACTACAGGGAACCGGGGAGCTGTTTTTT.

The V and J genes are TRBV6-5 and TRBJ2-7; 12 bases map to TRBD2. The CDR3 covers 14 residues. Per the germline V gene, CDR1 is MNHEY and CDR2 is SVGAGI. Trimming cost V 6 bases and J 3 bases; bases outside gene matches: 3. The CDR3 coding sequence is TGTGCCAGCAGGTCACTAGCGGGGGGCTACGAGCAGTACTTC. Encoded protein: CASRSLAGGYEQYF.

J is TRBJ2-4 and V is TRBV4-1; TRBD2 matches at 7 bases. Germline trimming cut 2 bases from V and 8 bases from J; bases unmatched to any gene: 3. Germline CDR1 reads MGHRA; CDR2 reads YSYEKL. There are 13 residues in the CDR3. The CDR3 sequence is CASSQILAHIQYF. The CDR3 DNA reads as TGCGCCAGCAGCCAAATACTAGCGCACATTCAGTACTTC.

The count of this clone is one. V gene TRBV18 combines with J gene TRBJ2-5; D perhaps matches TRBD1 (6 bases). There are 15 residues in the CDR3. V dropped 6 bases and J dropped 7 bases, with 21 bases sitting between them. Per the germline V gene, CDR1 is KGHSH and CDR2 is LQKENI. CDR3: CASSPIERGIATQYF. In nucleotides, the CDR3 is TGTGCCAGCTCGCCTATCGAGAGGGGGATCGCGACCCAGTACTTC.

This clone was counted between two and nine times. This rearrangement joins TRBV6-5 to TRBJ1-2; no firm D call. V was pared by 4 bases and J by 2 bases, with 8 bases between. CDR3 length equals 13 residues. Germline V lookup: CDR1 MNHEY, CDR2 SVGAGI. In DNA form, the CDR3 reads TGTGCCAGCAGTTCCCCGGCCAACTATGGCTACACCTTC. It specifies CASSSPANYGYTF.

This chain uses TRBV4-3 with TRBJ2-3; 15 bases are a match to TRBD2. CDR1 and CDR2 (germline): LGHNA, YSLEER. This CDR3 is 17 amino acids long. V lost 4 bases and J lost 6; bases outside the gene matches: 8. The CDR3 DNA reads as TGCGCCAGCAGCCGAACACCCGGGACTAGCGGGGGGGATACGCAGTATTTT. It yields the protein CASSRTPGTSGGDTQYF.